This TCR beta chain is drawn from a study of a mutant IDH1 vaccine in newly diagnosed glioma. In its sample, this clone was seen a few times. The time point denotes: baseline, week 1 (first vaccination visit). Treatment in this sample: pre-vaccination baseline after standard-of-care therapy. Astrocytomas that were new, WHO grade 3 or 4, IDH1-mutant and ATRX-lost were present in the donors. The table came from immunoSEQ multiplex PCR; TCRdb's copy has only in-frame clones and leaves some out. The sample includes around 33,000 clones, about 80% of them seen just once. V lost 8 bases, J lost 8 bases, and 6 bases lay in between. In germline, CDR1 is PRHDT, CDR2 FYEKMQ (reference sequence). CDR3 size: 9 residues.

This receptor was identified in a man between 50 and 59 years old with glioma. Some clones in this sample may be carry-over from other donors' samples. This specimen consisted of peripheral blood mononuclear cells (PBMCs), obtained from a glioma patient treated with radiotherapy, temozolomide or both. The genes are TRBV13 and TRBJ1-2; D gene ambiguous. The CDR3: CASLNGYTF. DNA for the CDR3: TGTGCCAGCCTAAACGGCTACACCTTC.